What follows is one T cell receptor (beta chain) and its context. After removal of 7 bases from V and 6 bases from J, the junction contained 9 bases not matched to a gene. Germline V gene sequence: CDR1 SGHTA, CDR2 FQGNSA. The CDR3 has 14 residues. Original processing notes: Amplifying reference gene primers gave estimates of nucleated cell counts. Data came from immunoSEQ multiplex PCR; TCRdb stores just in-frame clones and leaves some out. The D gene and trimming were derived from the DNA, and the V and J assignments and clone size from that table. Found here are about 170,000 clones, approximately 82% of them singletons; the top ten hold approximately 18%. The source of the sample is a study of blood T cell repertoires in COVID-19. Whole-study context: Researchers got acute and convalescent COVID-19 samples from the United States, Italy and Spain. PBMCs, B-cell-depleted T cells, or T cells provided the cDNA or gDNA that made up the material.

The chain carries TRBV7-2 and TRBJ2-3, with TRBD2 identical over 8 bases. Specimen: peripheral blood. The sequence was collected from a woman in her 70s who had recovered from COVID-19. CDR3 residues: CASTQGGRSDTQYF. CDR3 nucleotides: TGTGCCAGCACCCAAGGCGGGAGGAGTGATACGCAGTATTTT.